This TCR beta chain was documented in a study of beta chain features in type 1 diabetes. Sorting with CD45RO/CCR7/CD25/CD127/CD95/CD27 yielded naive, central memory, regulatory and stem-like memory CD4+ cells. Expressed TCRB transcripts got sequenced, as all isolated RNA was reverse transcribed. Assay: immunoSEQ multiplex PCR; the TCRdb copy retains only in-frame clones and omits some. Of 860,000 or so clones listed, 15% to 20% are singletons. The germline V and J ends were trimmed by 0 bases and 7 bases, with 12 bases remaining between them. The CDR3 loop spans 14 amino acids. The V gene's germline CDR1 is PRHDT and CDR2 FYEKMQ (reference sequence). This clone was observed a few times.

The specimen sequenced was naive CD4+ T cells from blood. The V and J genes are TRBV13 and TRBJ1-1; maybe TRBD1 (5 bases). The clonotype originates from a woman aged 18-29 years in good health. The CDR3 DNA reads TGTGCCAGCAGCTTAGGGCCCAGGGAGGGTGAAGCTTTCTTT. Protein sequence: CASSLGPREGEAFF.